Listed below are T cell receptor beta chains from one sample, sequenced in a study of T-cell memory formation after mild COVID-19. TCRdb re-called the 5' RACE reads with MiXCR, one entry per CDR3 protein. The sample shows more than 250,000 distinct CDR3 sequences, 16% of them seen only once. The sequenced material came from PBMCs or a T cell subset sorted from them (not recorded which). The receptors originated from a young man who had mild COVID-19 (a few samples of this study predate the infection). Cell type and time point are not known. Each CDR3 is given with its conserved first and last residue. Fields, in order: clone size, J gene, D gene, V gene, CDR3 DNA, CDR3 protein. A D gene is named only where the DNA matches it firmly. Size is omitted from some rows. Given values are once, few, many or a class for expanded clones.

clone size: NA; J gene: TRBJ2-1; D gene: NA; V gene: TRBV5-1; CDR3 DNA: TGCGCCAGCAGCTTGTTGGGGGGGGCCACGAATGAGCAGTTCTTC; CDR3 protein: CASSLLGGATNEQFF
clone size: few; J gene: TRBJ1-6; D gene: NA; V gene: TRBV6-5; CDR3 DNA: TGTGCCAGCAGCCGAGGCGGGACGGATAATTCACCCCTCCACTTT; CDR3 protein: CASSRGGTDNSPLHF
clone size: NA; J gene: TRBJ1-2; D gene: TRBD1; V gene: TRBV7-9; CDR3 DNA: TGTGCCAGTGCACCGGGACAGGGGTATGGCTACACCTTC; CDR3 protein: CASAPGQGYGYTF
clone size: NA; J gene: TRBJ1-4; D gene: NA; V gene: TRBV6-2/TRBV6-3; CDR3 DNA: TGTGCCAGCAGTTACCCCGGGACATCGAATGAAAAACTGTTTTTT; CDR3 protein: CASSYPGTSNEKLFF
clone size: few; J gene: TRBJ1-5; D gene: NA; V gene: TRBV23-1; CDR3 DNA: TGCGCCAGCAGTCGTTCGGGGGAGGTCGATCAGCCCCAGCATTTT; CDR3 protein: CASSRSGEVDQPQHF
clone size: NA; J gene: TRBJ1-1; D gene: NA; V gene: TRBV4-1; CDR3 DNA: TGCGCCAGCAGCCAAGAGGGCCGGAACACTGAAGCTTTCTTT; CDR3 protein: CASSQEGRNTEAFF
clone size: many; J gene: TRBJ2-1; D gene: NA; V gene: TRBV12-3/TRBV12-4; CDR3 DNA: TGTGCCAGCAGTTTAGGGGGCGGGGAGCAGTTCTTC; CDR3 protein: CASSLGGGEQFF
clone size: NA; J gene: TRBJ1-1; D gene: TRBD1; V gene: TRBV12-3/TRBV12-4; CDR3 DNA: TGTGCCAGCAGTTTTGAGGGGGCTTACACTGAAGCTTTCTTT; CDR3 protein: CASSFEGAYTEAFF
clone size: few; J gene: TRBJ1-6; D gene: TRBD1; V gene: TRBV7-2; CDR3 DNA: TGTGCCAGCAGCTTGACAGGGGGCCTGTATTCACCCCTCCACTTT; CDR3 protein: CASSLTGGLYSPLHF
clone size: few; J gene: TRBJ1-1; D gene: NA; V gene: TRBV2; CDR3 DNA: TGTGCCACCTCCGGGTCCCGTAGTATGGCTTTCTTT; CDR3 protein: CATSGSRSMAFF
clone size: NA; J gene: TRBJ2-2; D gene: NA; V gene: TRBV6-5; CDR3 DNA: TGTGCCAGCAGTTACGGAGGACAGCCCGGGGAGCTGTTTTTT; CDR3 protein: CASSYGGQPGELFF